This record concerns one T cell receptor (beta chain) sequence. TCRdb's copy holds only in-frame clones and misses some; the assay was immunoSEQ multiplex PCR. The sample lists roughly 99,000 clones; 79% were seen once. These data originate in a study of blood T cell repertoires in COVID-19. Across the whole study: T cells, B-cell-depleted T cells, or PBMCs supplied cDNA or gDNA.

From germline, CDR1 is SNHLY and CDR2 FYNNEI. The CDR3 has 15 amino acids. J was trimmed by 5 bases and V by 4 bases; bases with no gene match: 7. This receptor was obtained from a woman of 80 years or more with active or convalescent COVID-19. Input material: peripheral blood. The rearrangement joins TRBV2 to TRBJ1-5, with TRBD1 matching 8 bases. CDR3 region: CASSADRAWHQPQHF. In DNA, the CDR3 is TGTGCCAGCAGTGCGGACAGGGCTTGGCATCAGCCCCAGCATTTT. The whole variable domain, remainder taken from reference TRBV2 and TRBJ1-5, is EPEVTQTPSHQVTQMGQEVILRCVPISNHLYFYWYRQILGQKVEFLVSFYNNEISEKSEIFDDQFSVERPDGSNFTLKIRSTKLEDSAMYFCASSADRAWHQPQHFGDGTRLSIL.